This is a list of T cell receptor beta chains from one sample in a study of T cell changes during pregnancy in multiple sclerosis. Clones were sequenced by immunoSEQ multiplex PCR, and TCRdb holds only the in-frame ones, with some missing. The sample lists approximately 90,000 clones, 85% to 95% occurring once. This material consisted of peripheral blood, taken in the third trimester of pregnancy. All receptors derive from a female donor with multiple sclerosis, enrolled in a pregnancy study. Both conserved end residues are part of each CDR3. The D gene is left open where the match is weak. Some rows have no size entry. The others give once, few or many, or a class for an expanded clone.

TRBV4-1,NA,TRBJ2-1,TRBD1,TGCGCCAGCAGCCAAGTGGTCGGCAGGGGGCTGTCTCTAGTAAAATCCTACAATGAGCAGTTCTTC,CASSQVVGRGLSLVKSYNEQFF
TRBV7-9,NA,TRBJ2-4,NA,TGTGCCAGCAGCTCTATGGGACAACTAAACATTCAGTACTTC,CASSSMGQLNIQYF
TRBV15,NA,TRBJ2-1,TRBD1,TGTGCCACCAGCAGGGCTACCACAGGGGTCCGCAATGAGCAGTTCTTC,CATSRATTGVRNEQFF
TRBV5-1,once,TRBJ2-3,TRBD2,TGCGCCAGCAGCTTAGCTCCGGGGGAGGGTCCAGATACGCAGTATTTT,CASSLAPGEGPDTQYF
TRBV19,NA,TRBJ1-4,NA,TGTGCCAGTAAGGAGGACGGACGACATGAAAAACTGTTTTTT,CASKEDGRHEKLFF
TRBV29-1,once,TRBJ2-7,NA,TGCAGCGTTGAAGATCGGTCGGAGGGGCAGTACTTC,CSVEDRSEGQYF
TRBV6-1,NA,TRBJ1-1,NA,TGTGCCAGCCACATTTTAACAGAAGCGAACACTGAAGCTTTCTTT,CASHILTEANTEAFF
TRBV6-5,once,TRBJ1-2,NA,TGTGCCAGCAGTTACTCGGGGGGGGCGCAAGGCTACACCTTC,CASSYSGGAQGYTF
TRBV6-6,once,TRBJ2-1,NA,TGTGCCAGCAGTTACTCGGGCACTTACAATGAGCAGTTCTTC,CASSYSGTYNEQFF
TRBV11-2,NA,TRBJ1-2,NA,TGTGCCAGCAGCTTATGGTCCCCGCGGGGGACCTATGGCTACACCTTC,CASSLWSPRGTYGYTF
TRBV11-2,once,TRBJ1-1,TRBD1,TGTGCCAGCAACCTACGGCCGGGACAGGGAAGAAGCACTGAAGCTTTCTTT,CASNLRPGQGRSTEAFF
TRBV5-1,NA,TRBJ2-1,TRBD2,TGCGCCAGCAGCTTGGAGACTAGCGGGACAGCCAATGAGCAGTTCTTC,CASSLETSGTANEQFF
TRBV5-4,NA,TRBJ2-2,TRBD2,TGTGCCAGCAGCTTGCTTGGGTTAGCGGGAGTCAGTCTTGGCACCGGGGAGCTGTTTTTT,CASSLLGLAGVSLGTGELFF
TRBV7-2,once,TRBJ1-1,NA,TGTGCCAGCAGGGAGTCACAGGGATGGAACACTGAAGCTTTCTTT,CASRESQGWNTEAFF
TRBV30,NA,TRBJ2-1,TRBD2,TGTGCCTGGGGGGTAGCGGGAGGGATGGATGAGCAGTTCTTC,CAWGVAGGMDEQFF
TRBV30,NA,TRBJ2-1,TRBD1,TGTGCCTGGATCCTACAGGGGTACAATGAGCAGTTCTTC,CAWILQGYNEQFF
TRBV11-2,NA,TRBJ2-5,TRBD1,TGTGCCAGCAGTCTTGACAGGGTCCCAGAGACCCAGTACTTC,CASSLDRVPETQYF
TRBV4-2,NA,TRBJ1-2,TRBD1,TGTGCCAGCAGCCAAGAATCCTCTCTGGACAGGGTGGGGTATGGCTACACCTTC,CASSQESSLDRVGYGYTF
TRBV7-9,NA,TRBJ2-7,NA,TGTGCCAGCAGTCCCCTGGGGGGTGTCTACGAGCAGTACTTC,CASSPLGGVYEQYF
TRBV6-5,NA,TRBJ2-7,TRBD2,TGTGCCAGCAGTTACTCCTCGAGCGGGGGAATCTACGAGCAGTACTTC,CASSYSSSGGIYEQYF
TRBV27,NA,TRBJ1-1,NA,TGTGCCAGCAGTTCCAGGTTGGGCACTGAAGCTTTCTTT,CASSSRLGTEAFF
TRBV7-2,NA,TRBJ2-1,NA,TGTGCCAGCAGCTCCGGACTGTCTTACAGCTCCTACAATGAGCAGTTCTTC,CASSSGLSYSSYNEQFF
TRBV14,NA,TRBJ1-1,NA,TGTGCCAGCAGCCAAGATAAGCCCAGGGATAGGCGATCTTACACTGAAGCTTTCTTT,CASSQDKPRDRRSYTEAFF
TRBV5-1,once,TRBJ2-3,NA,TGCGCCAGCAGCTTGAGAGGGCTTGGCACAGATACGCAGTATTTT,CASSLRGLGTDTQYF
TRBV5-5,NA,TRBJ2-7,TRBD2,TGTGCCAGCAGCTTGGACCTTAGCGGGAGTAAAAACGAGCAGTACTTC,CASSLDLSGSKNEQYF
TRBV6-6,NA,TRBJ1-2,NA,TGTGCCAGCGTTCAGGGCGACTATGGCTACACCTTC,CASVQGDYGYTF
TRBV19,NA,TRBJ2-6,TRBD1,TGTGCCAGTAGTATTCGGGCAGGGGGTTCTCCTGGGGCCAACGTCCTGACTTTC,CASSIRAGGSPGANVLTF
TRBV19,NA,TRBJ2-1,TRBD2,TGTGCCAGTAGTATTACCGGGACTAGCGGTGGGAATGAGCAGTTCTTC,CASSITGTSGGNEQFF
TRBV7-6,NA,TRBJ2-1,TRBD2,TGTGCCAGCAGCTTAGTAGGAGGACTAGCCGATACGAGCTCCTACAATGAGCAGTTCTTC,CASSLVGGLADTSSYNEQFF
TRBV27,NA,TRBJ2-3,NA,TGTGCCAGCTCCCGGACAGATACGCAGTATTTT,CASSRTDTQYF
TRBV14,NA,TRBJ1-1,NA,TGTGCCAGCAGCCGGTCAAGCTTGAACACTGAAGCTTTCTTT,CASSRSSLNTEAFF
TRBV7-8,NA,TRBJ1-2,NA,TGTGCCAGCAGCTTACCCAACTCTAACTATGGCTACACCTTC,CASSLPNSNYGYTF